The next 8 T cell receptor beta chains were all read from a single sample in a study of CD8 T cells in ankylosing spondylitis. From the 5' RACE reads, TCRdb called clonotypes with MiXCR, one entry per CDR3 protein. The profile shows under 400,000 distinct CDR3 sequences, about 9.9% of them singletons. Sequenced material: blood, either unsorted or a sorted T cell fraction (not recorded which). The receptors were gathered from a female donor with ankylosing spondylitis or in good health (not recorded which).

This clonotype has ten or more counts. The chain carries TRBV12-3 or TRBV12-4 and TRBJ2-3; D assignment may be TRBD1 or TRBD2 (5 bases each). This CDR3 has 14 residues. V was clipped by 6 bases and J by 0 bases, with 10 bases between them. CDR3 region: CASRWGGSTDTQYF. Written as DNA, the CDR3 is TGTGCCAGCAGATGGGGCGGGAGCACAGATACGCAGTATTTT.

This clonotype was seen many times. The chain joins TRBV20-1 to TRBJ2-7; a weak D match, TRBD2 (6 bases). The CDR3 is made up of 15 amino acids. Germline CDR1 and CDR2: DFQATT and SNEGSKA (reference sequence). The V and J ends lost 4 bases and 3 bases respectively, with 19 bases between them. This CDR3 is CSAKGGSSRRYEQYF. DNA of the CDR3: TGCAGTGCTAAGGGAGGAAGTTCGCGACGCTACGAGCAGTACTTC.

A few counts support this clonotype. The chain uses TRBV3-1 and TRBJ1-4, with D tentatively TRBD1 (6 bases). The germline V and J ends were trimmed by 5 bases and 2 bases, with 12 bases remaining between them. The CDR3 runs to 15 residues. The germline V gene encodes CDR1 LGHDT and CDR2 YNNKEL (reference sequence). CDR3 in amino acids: CASSSRGGTNEKLFF. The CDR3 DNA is TGTGCCAGCAGCTCCAGGGGAGGGACTAATGAAAAACTGTTTTTT.

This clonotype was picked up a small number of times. The CDR3 loop is CSVEDLGTGETTEAFF. In nucleotides, the CDR3 is TGCAGCGTTGAAGATCTTGGGACAGGGGAGACCACTGAAGCTTTCTTT. This chain links TRBV29-1 with TRBJ1-1; TRBD1 matches 10 bases. This CDR3 region has 16 residues. V lost 0 bases to trimming and J lost 4 bases; unmatched junction nucleotides: 8. Germline loops: CDR1 SQVTM, CDR2 ANQGSEA.

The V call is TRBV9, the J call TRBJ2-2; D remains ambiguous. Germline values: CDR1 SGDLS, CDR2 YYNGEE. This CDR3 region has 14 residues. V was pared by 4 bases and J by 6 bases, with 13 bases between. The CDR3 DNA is TGTGCCAGCAGCCCTGAGACAATCGCCGGGGAGCTGTTTTTT. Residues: CASSPETIAGELFF.

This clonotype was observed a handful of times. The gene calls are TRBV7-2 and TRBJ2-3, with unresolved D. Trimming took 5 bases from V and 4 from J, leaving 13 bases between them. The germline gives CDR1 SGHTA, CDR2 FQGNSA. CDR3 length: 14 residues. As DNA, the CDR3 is TGTGCCAGCAGCCGACAAGGAATCTCAGATACGCAGTATTTT. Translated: CASSRQGISDTQYF.

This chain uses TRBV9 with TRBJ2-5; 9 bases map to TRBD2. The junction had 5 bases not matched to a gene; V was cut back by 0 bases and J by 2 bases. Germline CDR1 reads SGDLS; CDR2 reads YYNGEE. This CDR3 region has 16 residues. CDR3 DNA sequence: TGTGCCAGCAGCGTAGGGGCTAGCGGGATTCAAGAGACCCAGTACTTC. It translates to CASSVGASGIQETQYF.

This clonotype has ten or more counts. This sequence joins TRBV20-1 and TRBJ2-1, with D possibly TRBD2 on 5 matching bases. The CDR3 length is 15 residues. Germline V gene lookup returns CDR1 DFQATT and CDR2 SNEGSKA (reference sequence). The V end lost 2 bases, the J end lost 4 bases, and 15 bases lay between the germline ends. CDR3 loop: CSARSERDGYNEQFF. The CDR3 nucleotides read TGCAGTGCTAGATCGGAACGGGATGGGTACAATGAGCAGTTCTTC.